These 15 T cell receptor beta chains came from one sample sequenced in a study of blood T cell repertoires in COVID-19. The method was immunoSEQ multiplex PCR; TCRdb's version includes in-frame clones alone and lacks a portion of them. The sample lists some 390,000 clones; about 88% were seen once. The sequencing input was peripheral blood. These TCRs come from a woman in her thirties or forties with COVID-19, enrolled during active disease.

V is TRBV27 and J is TRBJ2-1, with a tentative D call TRBD2 (5 bases). The V and J ends lost 5 bases and 0 bases respectively, with 17 bases between them. The CDR3 has 17 amino acids. Germline assignment: CDR1 MNHEY and CDR2 SMNVEV (reference sequence). The CDR3 region is CASSPLVSGSSYNEQFF. CDR3 coding DNA: TGTGCCAGCAGTCCCCTGGTCTCGGGGAGCTCCTACAATGAGCAGTTCTTC.

The CDR3 region is CASSSSLRGSPGNTIYF. The CDR3 nucleotides are TGCGCCAGCAGCTCTTCGCTACGAGGGTCTCCTGGAAACACCATATATTTT. The chain has TRBV5-1 and TRBJ1-3; D uncertain. Germline V CDR1 and CDR2: SGHRS, YFSETQ. The CDR3 has 17 residues. Between the trimmed V and J ends, which lost 3 bases and 2 bases, there was a span of 18 bases.

This clone has more than one count but fewer than ten. The genes are TRBV18 and TRBJ2-2, with 9 positions matching TRBD2. With 4 bases clipped from V and 3 bases from J, the junction kept 6 bases outside the gene matches. Germline values: CDR1 KGHSH, CDR2 LQKENI. The CDR3 has 16 amino acids. The CDR3, as DNA: TGTGCCAGCTCACATTTAGCGGGGGCCCACACCGGGGAGCTGTTTTTT. It specifies CASSHLAGAHTGELFF.

The chain combines TRBV5-5 with TRBJ1-1, with D tentatively TRBD1 (5 bases). Looked up from germline, CDR1 is SGHKS and CDR2 is YYEKEE (reference sequence). V lost 4 bases to trimming and J lost 6 bases, with 22 bases between them. This CDR3 has 16 amino acids. CDR3 amino acids: CASSTRGGMSSSEAFF. The CDR3 nucleotides are TGTGCCAGCAGCACTCGCGGGGGGATGTCGTCATCTGAAGCTTTCTTT. Complete variable domain (other parts from reference TRBV5-5 and TRBJ1-1): DAGVTQSPTHLIKTRGQQVTLRCSPISGHKSVSWYQQVLGQGPQFIFQYYEKEERGRGNFPDRFSARQFPNYSSELNVNALLLGDSALYLCASSTRGGMSSSEAFFGQGTRLTVV.

V is TRBV6-5 and J is TRBJ1-5, with D unresolved. V was pared by 0 bases and J by 6 bases, with 6 bases between. The CDR3 is 13 residues long. Germline CDR1 reads MNHEY; CDR2 reads SVGAGI. The CDR3 region is CASSYSKLQPQHF. Written as DNA, the CDR3 is TGTGCCAGCAGTTACTCGAAACTTCAGCCCCAGCATTTT.

The CDR3 DNA reads TGTGCCAGCAGCTTAGGGGACAGGGGGACCAAAAACATTCAGTACTTC. This gives the protein CASSLGDRGTKNIQYF. The chain combines TRBV7-9 with TRBJ2-4, with 11 positions matching TRBD1. This CDR3 has 16 residues. The germline V gene has CDR1 SEHNR and CDR2 FQNEAQ (reference sequence). With 1 base clipped from V and 2 bases from J, the junction kept 1 base outside the gene matches.

The J gene is TRBJ2-1, the V gene TRBV12-3 or TRBV12-4; tentatively, D is TRBD1 (6 bases). Trimming removed 5 bases at V and 7 bases at J, with 12 bases between. This CDR3 has 13 amino acids. In DNA form, the CDR3 reads TGTGCCAGCAGTGCCCACAGGGCAAATGAGCAGTTCTTC. It is translated as CASSAHRANEQFF.

The rearrangement links TRBV4-1 to TRBJ1-2, with TRBD1 matching over 9 bases. In germline, CDR1 is MGHRA, CDR2 YSYEKL. V was clipped by 3 bases and J by 4 bases; unmatched bases: 6. CDR3 length: 15 amino acids. DNA for the CDR3: TGCGCCAGCAGCCAGGCCGGACAGGGGTTCTATGGCTACACCTTC. Encoded protein: CASSQAGQGFYGYTF.

This chain uses TRBV5-1 with TRBJ1-6, with 7 bases aligning to TRBD1. Losses at the gene ends were 0 bases for V and 7 bases for J; bases not matched to a gene: 16. Germline V gene data show CDR1 as SGHRS and CDR2 as YFSETQ. This CDR3 is 19 amino acids long. CDR3 protein: CASSLAPGGSPLGNSPLHF. CDR3 coding DNA: TGCGCCAGCAGCTTGGCCCCAGGGGGATCGCCTCTTGGAAATTCACCCCTCCACTTT.

The chain has TRBV2 and TRBJ1-4; TRBD1 matches at 7 bases. V lost 5 bases and J lost 7; bases outside the gene matches: 10. This CDR3 region has 15 residues. Per germline, CDR1 SNHLY and CDR2 FYNNEI. The CDR3 loop is CASSNTGVVSEKLFF. The CDR3 DNA sequence: TGTGCCAGCAGTAATACAGGGGTAGTTAGTGAAAAACTGTTTTTT. The full variable domain, with the rest looked up from reference TRBV2 and TRBJ1-4, is EPEVTQTPSHQVTQMGQEVILRCVPISNHLYFYWYRQILGQKVEFLVSFYNNEISEKSEIFDDQFSVERPDGSNFTLKIRSTKLEDSAMYFCASSNTGVVSEKLFFGSGTQLSVL.

This clone was picked up a small number of times. This chain connects TRBV20-1 to TRBJ2-7, with TRBD2 identical over 7 bases. CDR3 length equals 11 residues. Germline CDR1 reads DFQATT; CDR2 reads SNEGSKA (reference sequence). V was clipped by 5 bases and J by 5 bases; unmatched bases: 3. The CDR3 bases are TGCAGTGCTGTTCGGGGGGACGAGCAGTACTTC. Protein sequence: CSAVRGDEQYF.

The chain combines TRBV30 with TRBJ1-5, with D hard to call. Germline V lookup: CDR1 GTSNPN, CDR2 SVGIG (reference sequence). Trimming shortened V by 0 bases and J by 3 bases, and 6 bases separated the two germline ends. The CDR3 extends over 13 amino acids. CDR3 nucleotides: TGTGCCTGGAGTGTAGACTACAATCAGCCCCAGCATTTT. This encodes CAWSVDYNQPQHF.

The chain is built from TRBV7-9 and TRBJ2-7; TRBD1 matches 10 bases. This CDR3 contains 17 residues. Germline trimming cut 5 bases from V and 3 bases from J; bases unmatched to any gene: 13. In germline, CDR1 is SEHNR, CDR2 FQNEAQ (reference sequence). CDR3 sequence: CASSQIPLGQGRYEQYF. The CDR3 bases are TGTGCCAGCAGCCAGATCCCGTTGGGACAGGGGCGCTACGAGCAGTACTTC. Complete variable domain (other parts from reference TRBV7-9 and TRBJ2-7): DTGVSQNPRHKITKRGQNVTFRCDPISEHNRLYWYRQTLGQGPEFLTYFQNEAQLEKSRLLSDRFSAERPKGSFSTLEIQRTEQGDSAMYLCASSQIPLGQGRYEQYFGPGTRLTVT.

This clone appeared once. The rearrangement joins TRBV28 to TRBJ2-2, with TRBD1 matching 7 bases. Germline trimming cut 8 bases from V and 6 bases from J; bases unmatched to any gene: 9. Germline V gene lookup returns CDR1 MDHEN and CDR2 SYDVKM. This CDR3 has 14 residues. CDR3 region: CASEGAAKAGELFF. CDR3 nucleotides: TGTGCCAGCGAGGGGGCCGCTAAGGCCGGGGAGCTGTTTTTT.

This chain joins TRBV14 and TRBJ2-5; TRBD1 aligns across 7 bases. After removal of 9 bases from V and 0 bases from J, the junction contained 10 bases not matched to a gene. Germline V gives CDR1 SGHDN, CDR2 FVKESK. This CDR3 is built from 15 residues. The CDR3, as DNA: TGTGCCAGTAATACAGGGGCCCCATACCAAGAGACCCAGTACTTC. This encodes CASNTGAPYQETQYF. Based on the CDR3 plus reference TRBV14 and TRBJ2-5, the full variable domain is EAGVTQFPSHSVIEKGQTVTLRCDPISGHDNLYWYRRVMGKEIKFLLHFVKESKQDESGMPNNRFLAERTGGTYSTLKVQPAELEDSGVYFCASNTGAPYQETQYFGPGTRLLVL.